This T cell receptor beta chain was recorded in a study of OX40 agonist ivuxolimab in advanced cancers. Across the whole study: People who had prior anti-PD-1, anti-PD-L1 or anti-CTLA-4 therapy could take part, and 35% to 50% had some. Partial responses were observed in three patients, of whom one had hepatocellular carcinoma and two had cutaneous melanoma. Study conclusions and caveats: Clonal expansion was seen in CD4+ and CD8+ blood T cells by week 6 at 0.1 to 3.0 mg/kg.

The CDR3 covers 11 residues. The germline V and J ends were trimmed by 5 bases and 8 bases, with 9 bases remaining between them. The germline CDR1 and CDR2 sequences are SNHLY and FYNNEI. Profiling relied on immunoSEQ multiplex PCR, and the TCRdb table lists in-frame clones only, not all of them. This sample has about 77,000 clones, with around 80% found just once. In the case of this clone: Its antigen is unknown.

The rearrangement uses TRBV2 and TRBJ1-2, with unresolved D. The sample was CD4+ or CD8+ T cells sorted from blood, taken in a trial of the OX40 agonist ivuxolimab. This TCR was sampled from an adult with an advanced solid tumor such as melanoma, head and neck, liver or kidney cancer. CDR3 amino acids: CASSLVGGYTF. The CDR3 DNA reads TGTGCCAGCAGTCTGGTCGGGGGCTACACCTTC.